A single sample is the source of the 32 T cell receptor beta chains below, sequenced in a study of graft-versus-host responses after intestinal transplantation. Their target antigens are unknown. Profiled with immunoSEQ multiplex PCR; TCRdb holds only in-frame clones, not every one. The sample carries some 110,000 clones, around nine tenths recorded once. This specimen was unstimulated CD4+ T cells sorted from spleen or lymph node cells, taken before transplant. The source is a human donor who was the organ donor for an intestinal transplant.

The rearrangement joins TRBV18 to TRBJ2-3; D is ambiguous. The CDR3 spans 16 residues. CDR1 and CDR2 from the germline V gene are KGHSH and LQKENI. The ends were cut back, 6 bases at V and 2 bases at J, with 18 bases in the middle. CDR3 bases: TGTGCCAGCTCTTTTCTCCCGGGTCCACCCACAGATACGCAGTATTTT. It specifies CASSFLPGPPTDTQYF.

This sequence joins TRBV6-5 and TRBJ1-5; D is unresolved. The CDR3 runs to 14 residues. Trimming removed 2 bases at V and 3 bases at J, with 8 bases between. CDR1 is MNHEY and CDR2 is SVGAGI in the germline V gene. The CDR3 nucleotides read TGTGCCAGCAGTTACGGCGGACCCAATCAGCCCCAGCATTTT. Translation gives CASSYGGPNQPQHF.

This chain connects TRBV11-3 to TRBJ1-1; D gene unclear. The CDR3 runs to 12 residues. Looked up from germline, CDR1 is SGHNT and CDR2 is YENEEA. V gave up 5 bases and J gave up 4 bases, with 8 bases separating them. This CDR3 is CASSGWGTEAFF. The CDR3 DNA follows: TGTGCCAGCAGCGGATGGGGCACTGAAGCTTTCTTT. The variable domain in full, with the rest retrieved from reference TRBV11-3 and TRBJ1-1, is EAGVVQSPRYKIIEKKQPVAFWCNPISGHNTLYWYLQNLGQGPELLIRYENEEAVDDSQLPKDRFSAERLKGVDSTLKIQPAELGDSAVYLCASSGWGTEAFFGQGTRLTVV.

This chain links TRBV7-2 with TRBJ2-1; 12 positions match TRBD2. J lost 12 bases, V lost 5 bases, and 8 bases had no gene match. The CDR3 sequence is 14 residues long. Germline V gives CDR1 SGHTA, CDR2 FQGNSA. CDR3 sequence: CASSPARLAGAQFF. The CDR3 DNA sequence: TGTGCCAGCAGCCCCGCCCGACTAGCGGGAGCGCAGTTCTTC.

This clone has only a few counts. V and J are TRBV6-6 and TRBJ1-3; D may be TRBD1 (5 bases). The CDR3 has 14 residues. Trimming pared 6 bases from V and 0 bases from J, leaving 9 bases between. Germline values: CDR1 MNHNY, CDR2 SVGAGI (reference sequence). The CDR3: CASRDRLSGNTIYF. DNA of the CDR3: TGTGCCAGCAGAGACAGACTCTCTGGAAACACCATATATTTT.

V usage is TRBV29-1 and J usage is TRBJ2-6; 7 bases are shared with TRBD1. The length of the CDR3 is 14 residues. The junction had 2 bases not matched to a gene; V was cut back by 6 bases and J by 0 bases. Germline values: CDR1 SQVTM, CDR2 ANQGSEA. In DNA form, the CDR3 reads TGCAGCGTACAGGGGACCTCTGGGGCCAACGTCCTGACTTTC. This translates into CSVQGTSGANVLTF.

The CDR3: CASSPLAGVQETQYF. The CDR3 nucleotides read TGTGCCAGCAGCCCGCTAGCGGGAGTACAAGAGACCCAGTACTTC. The chain links TRBV5-4 to TRBJ2-5; 10 bases are shared with TRBD2. The V and J ends lost 4 bases and 2 bases, in that order; junction bases with no gene match: 5. The length of the CDR3 is 15 residues. Germline V CDR1 and CDR2: SGHNT, YYREEE (reference sequence).

This clone was seen just once. This rearrangement joins TRBV10-3 to TRBJ1-1; D is perhaps TRBD1 (5 bases). Germline CDR1 ENHRY, CDR2 SYGVKD. This CDR3 is 12 amino acids long. V dropped 7 bases and J dropped 4 bases, with 10 bases sitting between them. CDR3 bases: TGTGCCATCAAGGGGTCGGGCACTGAAGCTTTCTTT. Translated, it gives CAIKGSGTEAFF.

The CDR3 coding sequence is TGTGCCAGCAGTTTTGCGGCAGGGGAGGTTTCTGTCTATGGCTACACCTTC. It specifies CASSFAAGEVSVYGYTF. This sequence joins TRBV27 and TRBJ1-2; D possibly corresponds to TRBD1 (6 bases). The CDR3 spans 17 residues. The germline V and J ends were trimmed by 3 bases and 4 bases, with 21 bases remaining between them. Germline-derived CDR1 and CDR2 are MNHEY and SMNVEV (reference sequence).

The chain employs TRBV4-2 and TRBJ2-3, with 16 bases identical to TRBD2. The CDR3 runs to 18 residues. The ends lost 3 bases at V and 4 bases at J; junction bases unmatched: 7. CDR1 LGHNA and CDR2 YNFKEQ come from the germline V gene. For the CDR3, the DNA is TGTGCCAGCAGCCAGAAAGGGACTAGCGGGAGGGCCGCAGATACGCAGTATTTT. Amino acids: CASSQKGTSGRAADTQYF.

The chain couples TRBV27 to TRBJ1-1; no clear D. V gave up 5 bases and J gave up 0 bases, with 13 bases separating them. CDR1 and CDR2 (germline): MNHEY, SMNVEV (reference sequence). The CDR3 spans 15 residues. DNA for the CDR3: TGTGCCAGCAGTATAAACAGACTCATGAACACTGAAGCTTTCTTT. Protein product: CASSINRLMNTEAFF.

Remarks on this clone: In the same sample, other DNA sequences code for this CDR3. The genes are TRBV20-1 and TRBJ1-1; no firm D call. V was trimmed by 5 bases and J by 1 base, leaving 5 bases between them. Germline V gene sequence: CDR1 DFQATT, CDR2 SNEGSKA (reference sequence). CDR3 length: 11 residues. The CDR3 DNA reads as TGCAGTGCTGGAGGGAACACTGAAGCTTTCTTT. This translates into CSAGGNTEAFF.

The chain carries TRBV19 and TRBJ2-3, with D perhaps TRBD2 (6 bases). This CDR3 has 12 residues. Germline V gives CDR1 LNHDA, CDR2 SQIVND (reference sequence). Trimming left V 7 bases short and J 4 bases short, with 9 bases between. The CDR3: CASTERADTQYF. In DNA, the CDR3 is TGTGCCAGTACGGAGCGGGCAGATACGCAGTATTTT.

The chain joins TRBV7-2 to TRBJ1-5; TRBD1 agrees at 7 bases. The germline CDR1 and CDR2 sequences are SGHTA and FQGNSA. The CDR3 has 15 amino acids. Losses at the gene ends were 5 bases for V and 3 bases for J; bases not matched to a gene: 7. CDR3 loop: CASSATGVLNQPQHF. The CDR3, as DNA: TGTGCCAGCAGCGCAACAGGGGTACTCAATCAGCCCCAGCATTTT.

The rearrangement uses TRBV18 and TRBJ2-3; 11 bases match TRBD2. V was clipped by 3 bases and J by 2 bases; unmatched bases: 7. The CDR3 totals 17 residues. Germline values: CDR1 KGHSH, CDR2 LQKENI. CDR3 coding DNA: TGTGCCAGCTCACCCTCGACTAGCGGGGCCTTCACAGATACGCAGTATTTT. Amino acid sequence: CASSPSTSGAFTDTQYF.

The V and J genes are TRBV11-2 and TRBJ2-7; 7 bases are a match to TRBD1. V lost 2 bases and J lost 1; bases outside the gene matches: 5. The CDR3 length is 15 residues. Germline loops: CDR1 SGHAT, CDR2 FQNNGV. CDR3 coding DNA: TGTGCCAGCAGCTTACGGGACAGTGTTTCCTACGAGCAGTACTTC. This encodes CASSLRDSVSYEQYF.

The chain employs TRBV19 and TRBJ2-7, with 8 nucleotides matching TRBD2. This CDR3 is 15 amino acids long. V was clipped by 5 bases and J by 0 bases; unmatched bases: 6. Germline loops: CDR1 LNHDA, CDR2 SQIVND (reference sequence). For the CDR3, the DNA is TGTGCCAGTAGTCCCGTAGCGGGACGCTCCTACGAGCAGTACTTC. Its protein is CASSPVAGRSYEQYF.

The J gene is TRBJ1-1, the V gene TRBV28, with D possibly matching TRBD1 (6 bases). V lost 5 bases to trimming and J lost 7 bases, with 17 bases between them. Germline CDR1 reads MDHEN; CDR2 reads SYDVKM. The CDR3 contains 14 residues. CDR3 amino acids: CASSQPGTTYEAFF. The CDR3 region has the DNA TGTGCCAGCAGTCAACCCGGGACAACCTATGAAGCTTTCTTT.

The V call is TRBV5-4, the J call TRBJ2-7, with 12 nucleotides matching TRBD2. Germline loops: CDR1 SGHNT, CDR2 YYREEE (reference sequence). CDR3 length equals 16 residues. The V gene end was trimmed by 3 bases and the J gene end by 6 bases; junction bases not matched to a gene: 10. The CDR3 spells CASSSSSGREKFEQYF. The CDR3 bases are TGTGCCAGCAGCTCCTCTAGCGGGAGGGAAAAGTTCGAGCAGTACTTC.

V and J are TRBV27 and TRBJ1-2; maybe TRBD1 (5 bases). Trimming cost V 5 bases and J 4 bases, with 14 bases left between them. The CDR3 has 14 amino acids. CDR1 and CDR2 from the germline V gene are MNHEY and SMNVEV (reference sequence). The CDR3 DNA sequence: TGTGCCAGCAGTCCGGGGGGTAGCCTCTATGGCTACACCTTC. Protein product: CASSPGGSLYGYTF.

J is TRBJ2-6 and V is TRBV4-2; no clear D. The germline V gene encodes CDR1 LGHNA and CDR2 YNFKEQ. Between the trimmed V and J ends, which lost 1 base and 0 bases, there was a span of 13 bases. CDR3 length: 18 residues. CDR3 nucleotide sequence: TGTGCCAGCAGCCAAGTTGCTGTAACCACCTCTGGGGCCAACGTCCTGACTTTC. Protein sequence: CASSQVAVTTSGANVLTF.

V gene TRBV11-2 combines with J gene TRBJ2-1; D remains unclear. CDR3 length: 17 amino acids. The ends were cut back, 1 base at V and 4 bases at J, with 17 bases in the middle. From germline, CDR1 is SGHAT and CDR2 FQNNGV. CDR3 sequence reads: CASSLAASGFLYNEQFF. CDR3 nucleotides: TGTGCCAGCAGCTTAGCAGCTTCTGGGTTCTTATACAATGAGCAGTTCTTC.

V usage is TRBV6-1 and J usage is TRBJ1-1, with D tentatively TRBD1 (6 bases). Germline V gene lookup returns CDR1 MNHNS and CDR2 SASEGT. V lost 6 bases, J lost 3 bases, and 14 bases lay in between. The CDR3 length is 14 residues. The CDR3 here is CASSEGGWDTEAFF. As DNA, the CDR3 is TGTGCCAGCAGCGAGGGGGGGTGGGACACTGAAGCTTTCTTT.

The chain has TRBV19 and TRBJ2-1, with TRBD1 matching 8 bases. The CDR3 spans 14 residues. Unmatched junction bases numbered 4, after V lost 7 bases and J lost 2 bases. Germline assignment: CDR1 LNHDA and CDR2 SQIVND (reference sequence). CDR3 bases: TGTGCCAGTACCCGACAGGGGACCTACAATGAGCAGTTCTTC. Residues: CASTRQGTYNEQFF.

This rearrangement joins TRBV6-5 to TRBJ1-4; TRBD1 is a possible D gene (5 bases). Germline V gene lookup returns CDR1 MNHEY and CDR2 SVGAGI. Trimming cost V 6 bases and J 2 bases, with 13 bases left between them. The CDR3 contains 15 residues. In nucleotides, the CDR3 is TGTGCCAGCAGGCATGGGACCGATACTAATGAAAAACTGTTTTTT. As protein: CASRHGTDTNEKLFF.

The gene calls are TRBV9 and TRBJ2-3; tentatively, D is TRBD1 (7 bases). Trimming took off 3 bases at V and 6 bases at J, with 23 bases between the two ends. The length of the CDR3 is 17 residues. Germline CDR1 reads SGDLS; CDR2 reads YYNGEE. The CDR3 sequence: CASSAYLLGGGEDTQYF. The DNA for the CDR3 is TGTGCCAGCAGCGCCTACCTCCTAGGAGGGGGCGAGGATACGCAGTATTTT.

The table lists this clone with a count of one. J is TRBJ1-1 and V is TRBV4-1; no firm D call. There are 15 residues in the CDR3. Trimming pared 2 bases from V and 1 base from J, leaving 11 bases between. Germline V gene data show CDR1 as MGHRA and CDR2 as YSYEKL. The DNA for the CDR3 is TGCGCCAGCAGCCAAAGGTCCCCCCAGAACACTGAAGCTTTCTTT. It yields the protein CASSQRSPQNTEAFF.

A single count supports this clone. J is TRBJ1-3 and V is TRBV6-6, with D possibly being TRBD1 (5 bases). Trimming took 4 bases from V and 0 from J, leaving 10 bases between them. This CDR3 spans 15 amino acids. Germline-derived CDR1 and CDR2 are MNHNY and SVGAGI (reference sequence). The CDR3: CASSSWGVSGNTIYF. CDR3 coding DNA: TGTGCCAGCAGTTCCTGGGGCGTCTCTGGAAACACCATATATTTT.

V and J are TRBV9 and TRBJ2-3; 9 nucleotides agree with TRBD1. There are 15 residues in the CDR3. J was trimmed by 2 bases and V by 3 bases; bases with no gene match: 4. Germline V gene data show CDR1 as SGDLS and CDR2 as YYNGEE. Written as DNA, the CDR3 is TGTGCCAGCAGCGGACAGGGGGAGGTCACAGATACGCAGTATTTT. The encoded protein is CASSGQGEVTDTQYF.

The CDR3 bases are TGCGCCAGCAGCTTGGGGTACCCTTATAGCAATCAGCCCCAGCATTTT. This translates into CASSLGYPYSNQPQHF. This chain uses TRBV5-1 with TRBJ1-5; D gene uncertain. The CDR3 length is 16 residues. Germline CDR1 and CDR2: SGHRS and YFSETQ. Trimming cost V 0 bases and J 0 bases, with 10 bases left between them.

The chain combines TRBV20-1 with TRBJ2-5; the D is unclear. Germline CDR1 reads DFQATT; CDR2 reads SNEGSKA (reference sequence). CDR3 size: 11 residues. V dropped 1 base and J dropped 4 bases, with 4 bases sitting between them. CDR3 sequence: CSARVLETQYF. Here the CDR3 DNA reads TGCAGTGCTAGAGTCTTAGAGACCCAGTACTTC.

A single count supports this clone. This chain connects TRBV4-3 to TRBJ2-3; D is unclear. From germline, CDR1 is LGHNA and CDR2 YSLEER. V lost 3 bases to trimming and J lost 0 bases, with 7 bases between them. CDR3 length: 14 amino acids. The CDR3 DNA is TGCGCCAGCAGCCACCTAACTAGCACAGATACGCAGTATTTT. Protein: CASSHLTSTDTQYF.